This T cell receptor beta chain emerged from a study of T cells in Graves' hyperthyroidism and ophthalmopathy. Regarding the study as a whole: Blood also held most thyroid clonotypes expanded beyond 0.001. Patients with ophthalmopathy were separated from those with stable hyperthyroidism by a 13 V-J model.

Diagnoses rested on clinical symptoms, serum thyroxine and TRAb, thyroid ultrasound and orbital computed tomography. This clonotype has only a few counts. Its target is not known. Authors of the study amplified TCR beta CDR3 regions from RNA transcripts. In the first-round RT-PCR of the TCR CDR3, the HTBI primer set was used. TCRdb analysed the multiplex PCR reads with MiXCR anew, one entry per CDR3 protein. The data show 560,000 or so distinct CDR3 sequences, around 46% seen once. From germline, CDR1 is MGHRA and CDR2 YSYEKL. V was clipped by 0 bases and J by 5 bases; unmatched bases: 3. The CDR3 extends over 14 amino acids.

V and J are TRBV4-1 and TRBJ2-5, with 7 nucleotides matching TRBD2. The source material was peripheral blood or thyroid tissue (not recorded which). The source of this sequence is a woman aged 18-35 years with Graves' hyperthyroidism. For the CDR3, the DNA is TGCGCCAGCAGCCAAGAGGCGGGAGTTGAGACCCAGTACTTC. Its translation is CASSQEAGVETQYF.